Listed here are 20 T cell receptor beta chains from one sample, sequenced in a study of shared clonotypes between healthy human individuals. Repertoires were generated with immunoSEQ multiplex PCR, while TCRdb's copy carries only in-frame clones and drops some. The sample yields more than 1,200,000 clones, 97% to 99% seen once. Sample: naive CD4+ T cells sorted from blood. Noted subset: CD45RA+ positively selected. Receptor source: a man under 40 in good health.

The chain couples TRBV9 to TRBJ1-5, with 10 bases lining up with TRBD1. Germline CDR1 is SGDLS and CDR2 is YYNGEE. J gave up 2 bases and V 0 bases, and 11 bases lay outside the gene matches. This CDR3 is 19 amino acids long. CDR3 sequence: CASSVGWDRGIGRNQPQHF. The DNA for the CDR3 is TGTGCCAGCAGCGTAGGTTGGGACAGGGGAATAGGGCGCAATCAGCCCCAGCATTTT.

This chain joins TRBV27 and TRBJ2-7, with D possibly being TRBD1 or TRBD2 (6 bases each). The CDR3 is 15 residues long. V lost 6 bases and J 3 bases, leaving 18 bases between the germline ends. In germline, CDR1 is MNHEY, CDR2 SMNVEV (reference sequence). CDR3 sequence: CASSANIGGLYEQYF. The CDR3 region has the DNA TGTGCCAGCAGCGCGAACATTGGGGGGCTCTACGAGCAGTACTTC.

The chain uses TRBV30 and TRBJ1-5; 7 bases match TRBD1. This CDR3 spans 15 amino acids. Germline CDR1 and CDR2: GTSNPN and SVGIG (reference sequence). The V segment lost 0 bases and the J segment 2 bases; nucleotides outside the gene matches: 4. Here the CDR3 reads CAWSVAGQGNQPQHF. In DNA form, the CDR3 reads TGTGCCTGGAGTGTAGCTGGACAGGGCAATCAGCCCCAGCATTTT.

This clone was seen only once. DNA of the CDR3: TGCAGCGTTGAAGATAGCCTAGCGGGGGTAAGAGAGCAGTACTTC. Amino acids: CSVEDSLAGVREQYF. The chain links TRBV29-1 to TRBJ2-7, with TRBD2 identical over 10 bases. V lost 0 bases to trimming and J lost 7 bases; unmatched junction nucleotides: 9. The CDR3 contains 15 residues. Germline V gene lookup returns CDR1 SQVTM and CDR2 ANQGSEA.

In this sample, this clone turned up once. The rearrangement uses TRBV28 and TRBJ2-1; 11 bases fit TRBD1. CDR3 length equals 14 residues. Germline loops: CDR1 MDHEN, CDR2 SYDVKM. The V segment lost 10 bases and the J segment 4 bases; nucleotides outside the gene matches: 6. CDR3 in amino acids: CATDGQGAYNEQFF. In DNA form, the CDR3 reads TGTGCCACAGACGGACAGGGGGCTTACAATGAGCAGTTCTTC.

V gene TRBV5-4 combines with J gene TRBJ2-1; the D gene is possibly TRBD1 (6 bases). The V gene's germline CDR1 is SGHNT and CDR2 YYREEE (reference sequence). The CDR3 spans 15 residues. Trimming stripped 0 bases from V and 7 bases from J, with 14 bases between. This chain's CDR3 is CASSLAHSGVNEQFF. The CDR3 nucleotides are TGTGCCAGCAGCTTGGCCCACTCAGGGGTGAATGAGCAGTTCTTC.

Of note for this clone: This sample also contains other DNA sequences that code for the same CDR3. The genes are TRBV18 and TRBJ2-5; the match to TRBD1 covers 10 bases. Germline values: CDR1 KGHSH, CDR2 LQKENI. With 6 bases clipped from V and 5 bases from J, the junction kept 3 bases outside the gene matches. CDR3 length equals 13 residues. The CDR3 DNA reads TGTGCCAGCTCTCCGGACAGGGGGGAGACCCAGTACTTC. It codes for CASSPDRGETQYF.

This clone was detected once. CDR3 protein: CASSQPAGGTQYF. The CDR3 DNA sequence: TGTGCCAGCTCACAGCCTGCGGGAGGCACCCAGTACTTC. V gene TRBV18 combines with J gene TRBJ2-5; TRBD2 agrees at 8 bases. The ends lost 4 bases at V and 8 bases at J; junction bases unmatched: 6. Germline V gives CDR1 KGHSH, CDR2 LQKENI. This CDR3 is 13 amino acids long.

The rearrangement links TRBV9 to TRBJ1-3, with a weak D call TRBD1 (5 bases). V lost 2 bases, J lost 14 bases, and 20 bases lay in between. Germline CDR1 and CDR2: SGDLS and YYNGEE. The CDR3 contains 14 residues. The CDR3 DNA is TGTGCCAGCAGCGTGGGGGACCCCTCTGGGGAAGTATATTTT. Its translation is CASSVGDPSGEVYF.

The CDR3 DNA is TGCAGCGTTGACAGCGGGGGTAGCTACGAGCAGTACTTC. This gives the protein CSVDSGGSYEQYF. The V and J genes are TRBV29-1 and TRBJ2-7, with 8 bases aligning to TRBD2. Germline trimming cut 3 bases from V and 3 bases from J; bases unmatched to any gene: 4. Germline V gene data show CDR1 as SQVTM and CDR2 as ANQGSEA. There are 13 residues in the CDR3.

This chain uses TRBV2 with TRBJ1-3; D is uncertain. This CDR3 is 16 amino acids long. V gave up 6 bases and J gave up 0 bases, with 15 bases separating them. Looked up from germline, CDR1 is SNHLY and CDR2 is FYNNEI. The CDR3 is CASRQERADSGNTIYF. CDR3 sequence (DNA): TGTGCCAGCAGGCAGGAGAGAGCGGACTCTGGAAACACCATATATTTT.

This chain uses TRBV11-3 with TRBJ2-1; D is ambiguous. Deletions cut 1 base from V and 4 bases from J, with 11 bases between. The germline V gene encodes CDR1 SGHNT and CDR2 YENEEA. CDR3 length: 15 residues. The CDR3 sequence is CASSLGLALYNEQFF. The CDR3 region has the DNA TGTGCCAGCAGCTTAGGGCTGGCGTTATACAATGAGCAGTTCTTC.

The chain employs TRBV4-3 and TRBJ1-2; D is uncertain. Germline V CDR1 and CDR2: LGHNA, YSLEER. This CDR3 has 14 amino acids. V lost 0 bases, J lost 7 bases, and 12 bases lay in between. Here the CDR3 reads CASSQDRLSGGYTF. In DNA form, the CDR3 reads TGCGCCAGCAGCCAAGATCGGTTGTCCGGTGGCTACACCTTC.

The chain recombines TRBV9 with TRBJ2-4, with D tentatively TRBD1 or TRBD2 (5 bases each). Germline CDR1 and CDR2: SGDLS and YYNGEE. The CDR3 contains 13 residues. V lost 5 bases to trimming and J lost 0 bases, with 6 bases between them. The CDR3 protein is CASSGGAKNIQYF. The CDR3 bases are TGTGCCAGCAGTGGGGGAGCCAAAAACATTCAGTACTTC.

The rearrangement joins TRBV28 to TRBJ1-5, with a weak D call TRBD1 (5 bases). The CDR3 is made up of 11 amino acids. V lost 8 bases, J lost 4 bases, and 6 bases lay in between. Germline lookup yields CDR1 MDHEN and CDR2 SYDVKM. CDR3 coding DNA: TGTGCCAGCCAGGGAAATCAGCCCCAGCATTTT. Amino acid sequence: CASQGNQPQHF.

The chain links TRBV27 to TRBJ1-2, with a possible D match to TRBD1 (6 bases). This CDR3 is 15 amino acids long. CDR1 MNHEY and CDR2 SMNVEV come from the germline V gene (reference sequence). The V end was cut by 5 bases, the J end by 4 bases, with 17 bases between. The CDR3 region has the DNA TGTGCCAGCAGTCAATACCGGGGGCGAGGCTATGGCTACACCTTC. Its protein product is CASSQYRGRGYGYTF.

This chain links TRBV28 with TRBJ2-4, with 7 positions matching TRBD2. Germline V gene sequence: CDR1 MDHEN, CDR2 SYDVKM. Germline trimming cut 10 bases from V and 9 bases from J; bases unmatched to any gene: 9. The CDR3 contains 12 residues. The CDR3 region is CAIGREVAIQYF. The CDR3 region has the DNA TGTGCCATTGGCCGGGAGGTGGCCATTCAGTACTTC.

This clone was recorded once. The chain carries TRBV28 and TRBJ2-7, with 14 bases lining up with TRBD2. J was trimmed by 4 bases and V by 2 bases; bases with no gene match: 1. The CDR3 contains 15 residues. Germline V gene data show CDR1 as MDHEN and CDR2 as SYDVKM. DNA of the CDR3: TGTGCCAGCAGTTTAGGGACTAGCGGGAGATACGAGCAGTACTTC. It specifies CASSLGTSGRYEQYF. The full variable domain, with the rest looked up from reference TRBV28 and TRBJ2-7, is DVKVTQSSRYLVKRTGEKVFLECVQDMDHENMFWYRQDPGLGLRLIYFSYDVKMKEKGDIPEGYSVSREKKERFSLILESASTNQTSMYLCASSLGTSGRYEQYFGPGTRLTVT.

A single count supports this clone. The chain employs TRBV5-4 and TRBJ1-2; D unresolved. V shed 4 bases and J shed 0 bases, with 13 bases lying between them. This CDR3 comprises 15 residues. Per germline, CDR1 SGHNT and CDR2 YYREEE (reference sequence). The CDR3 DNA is TGTGCCAGCAGCCCTGAACACTTCTCTAACTATGGCTACACCTTC. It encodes CASSPEHFSNYGYTF.

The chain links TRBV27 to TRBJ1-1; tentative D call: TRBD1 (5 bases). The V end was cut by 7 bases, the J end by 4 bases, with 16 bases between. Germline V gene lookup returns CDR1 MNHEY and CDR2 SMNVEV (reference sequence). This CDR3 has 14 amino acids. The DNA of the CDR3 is TGTGCCAGCACCCCGGGTGGGGGACCCACTGAAGCTTTCTTT. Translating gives CASTPGGGPTEAFF.